Shown below are 25 T cell receptor beta chains from a single sample sequenced in a study of T cell responses to AZD1222 COVID-19 vaccine. Clones were sequenced by immunoSEQ multiplex PCR, and TCRdb holds only the in-frame ones, with some missing. This sample has more than 100,000 clones; approximately 92% occur once, and the top ten carry about 1.9%. The material sequenced was peripheral blood, taken 28 days after the second AZD1222 dose. The receptors were gathered from an adult who received the AZD1222 COVID-19 vaccine.

J is TRBJ1-5 and V is TRBV4-1; TRBD1 might be the D (5 bases). The V end lost 0 bases, the J end lost 0 bases, and 12 bases lay between the germline ends. Per the germline V gene, CDR1 is MGHRA and CDR2 is YSYEKL. The CDR3 has 17 amino acids. The CDR3 DNA is TGCGCCAGCAGCCAAGATAGGGGCTCCTATAGCAATCAGCCCCAGCATTTT. Encoded protein: CASSQDRGSYSNQPQHF.

This chain uses TRBV10-3 with TRBJ1-1; 7 bases are shared with TRBD1. Unmatched junction bases numbered 8, after V lost 6 bases and J lost 1 base. Germline CDR1 ENHRY, CDR2 SYGVKD. This CDR3 region has 15 residues. This CDR3 is CAISKMGQTNTEAFF. The CDR3 nucleotides are TGTGCCATCAGCAAGATGGGACAGACGAACACTGAAGCTTTCTTT.

The chain uses TRBV29-1 and TRBJ1-2; 7 positions match TRBD1. Germline loops: CDR1 SQVTM, CDR2 ANQGSEA. After removal of 7 bases from V and 3 bases from J, the junction contained 2 bases not matched to a gene. The CDR3 consists of 11 residues. The DNA of the CDR3 is TGCAGCGAAGGGGGCGACTATGGCTACACCTTC. It codes for CSEGGDYGYTF.

The chain uses TRBV5-1 and TRBJ2-3, with D unresolved. Trimming took off 4 bases at V and 0 bases at J, with 12 bases between the two ends. Germline CDR1 SGHRS, CDR2 YFSETQ. This CDR3 spans 15 amino acids. In DNA form, the CDR3 reads TGCGCCAGCAGCCCCCGTCCCCTTAGCACAGATACGCAGTATTTT. The encoded protein is CASSPRPLSTDTQYF. The full variable domain, in which reference TRBV5-1 and TRBJ2-3 provide the parts outside the CDR3, is KAGVTQTPRYLIKTRGQQVTLSCSPISGHRSVSWYQQTPGQGLQFLFEYFSETQRNKGNFPGRFSGRQFSNSRSEMNVSTLELGDSALYLCASSPRPLSTDTQYFGPGTRLTVL.

The chain couples TRBV6-5 to TRBJ1-6; D remains unclear. The V end lost 10 bases, the J end lost 7 bases, and 17 bases lay between the germline ends. CDR1 and CDR2 from the germline V gene are MNHEY and SVGAGI. CDR3 length: 14 amino acids. The chain's CDR3 is CATSPRTENSPLHF. The CDR3 DNA reads as TGTGCCACCTCTCCTAGGACGGAGAATTCACCCCTCCACTTT.

This chain joins TRBV10-3 and TRBJ1-1; D possibly corresponds to TRBD1 (5 bases). V was trimmed by 0 bases and J by 3 bases, leaving 8 bases between them. The CDR3 has 14 residues. Germline V CDR1 and CDR2: ENHRY, SYGVKD. DNA for the CDR3: TGTGCCATCAGTGAGTCGAGGGGAGACACTGAAGCTTTCTTT. This translates into CAISESRGDTEAFF.

The gene calls are TRBV7-9 and TRBJ2-5; 7 nucleotides line up with TRBD1. The V gene end was trimmed by 5 bases and the J gene end by 4 bases; junction bases not matched to a gene: 7. Germline values: CDR1 SEHNR, CDR2 FQNEAQ (reference sequence). CDR3 size: 14 residues. The CDR3 nucleotides are TGTGCCAGCAGCCCGACAGGGTTACCAGAGACCCAGTACTTC. Its translation is CASSPTGLPETQYF.

V is TRBV27 and J is TRBJ1-5; no clear D. The CDR3 contains 15 residues. Trimming shortened V by 2 bases and J by 0 bases, and 8 bases separated the two germline ends. Germline V gene lookup returns CDR1 MNHEY and CDR2 SMNVEV (reference sequence). The DNA of the CDR3 is TGTGCCAGCAGTTTAGCGGGGAATAGCAATCAGCCCCAGCATTTT. It translates to CASSLAGNSNQPQHF.

The chain recombines TRBV9 with TRBJ1-3; TRBD1 aligns across 9 bases. V gave up 0 bases and J gave up 2 bases; unmatched junction bases: 6. This CDR3 comprises 17 residues. Germline V gives CDR1 SGDLS, CDR2 YYNGEE. The chain's CDR3 is CASSVEVGDRAGNTIYF. CDR3 DNA sequence: TGTGCCAGCAGCGTAGAGGTTGGGGACAGGGCTGGAAACACCATATATTTT. Complete variable domain (other parts from reference TRBV9 and TRBJ1-3): DSGVTQTPKHLITATGQRVTLRCSPRSGDLSVYWYQQSLDQGLQFLIQYYNGEERAKGNILERFSAQQFPDLHSELNLSSLELGDSALYFCASSVEVGDRAGNTIYFGEGSWLTVV.

The rearrangement links TRBV28 to TRBJ1-2; no clear D gene. The V gene's germline CDR1 is MDHEN and CDR2 SYDVKM. The CDR3 is 13 residues long. Trimming removed 3 bases from V and 3 bases from J, with 8 bases in between. CDR3 DNA: TGTGCCAGCAGTTTCGAGACTTACTATGGCTACACCTTC. It yields the protein CASSFETYYGYTF.

Comments on this clone: An end of the junction does not agree with germline; a read error may underlie this. This chain links TRBV5-4 with TRBJ2-1, with 9 bases that match TRBD2. Germline lookup yields CDR1 SGHNT and CDR2 YYREEE (reference sequence). The CDR3 has 18 amino acids. Here the CDR3 DNA reads TGTGCCAGCACCTTGGGGGGAGCGGGAGGCCTTTCCGGCAATGAGCAGTTCTTC. Amino acid sequence: CASTLGGAGGLSGNEQFF.

V is TRBV7-3 and J is TRBJ2-2; TRBD1 matches at 7 bases. The junction had 3 bases not matched to a gene; V was cut back by 4 bases and J by 1 base. The CDR3 is made up of 15 amino acids. Germline V CDR1 and CDR2: SGHTA, FQGTGA. CDR3 amino acids: CASSWGQLNTGELFF. The CDR3 DNA reads TGTGCCAGCAGCTGGGGACAGTTGAACACCGGGGAGCTGTTTTTT.

The chain couples TRBV29-1 to TRBJ1-1; TRBD1 matches at 8 bases. Germline V gene sequence: CDR1 SQVTM, CDR2 ANQGSEA. Trimming took 5 bases from V and 1 from J; bases not matched to a gene: 6. The length of the CDR3 is 14 residues. The CDR3, as DNA: TGCAGCGTTATCCCACAGGGGGGGAACACTGAAGCTTTCTTT. Translated, it gives CSVIPQGGNTEAFF.

The chain combines TRBV7-3 with TRBJ2-1; 7 bases match TRBD2. V lost 1 base, J lost 9 bases, and 6 bases stayed unmatched. Germline V CDR1 and CDR2: SGHTA, FQGTGA. CDR3 length: 14 residues. This chain's CDR3 is CASSLSGSGGEQFF. CDR3 bases: TGTGCCAGCAGCTTAAGCGGGAGTGGTGGTGAGCAGTTCTTC.

The chain joins TRBV7-2 to TRBJ2-3; TRBD2 agrees at 9 bases. Germline values: CDR1 SGHTA, CDR2 FQGNSA. CDR3 size: 18 residues. Germline trimming cut 0 bases from V and 0 bases from J; bases unmatched to any gene: 7. In DNA form, the CDR3 reads TGTGCCAGCAGCTTAGCGGGGTCTAGCGGGATTAGCACAGATACGCAGTATTTT. Translation: CASSLAGSSGISTDTQYF.

This chain connects TRBV2 to TRBJ1-3; 7 nucleotides line up with TRBD1. V lost 3 bases and J lost 2; bases outside the gene matches: 7. This CDR3 region has 16 residues. Germline assignment: CDR1 SNHLY and CDR2 FYNNEI. For the CDR3, the DNA is TGTGCCAGCAGTGAGCGGGGGGACAGTACTGGAAACACCATATATTTT. This codes for CASSERGDSTGNTIYF.

Points on this clone: Other DNA sequences of this sample code for an identical CDR3. The rearrangement uses TRBV15 and TRBJ1-1; D ambiguous. Trimming removed 0 bases at V and 2 bases at J, with 7 bases between. Germline CDR1 and CDR2: LNHNV and YYDKDF (reference sequence). CDR3 length: 14 residues. The CDR3 coding sequence is TGTGCCACCAGCAGAGATCGGGGAAACACTGAAGCTTTCTTT. It specifies CATSRDRGNTEAFF.

V usage is TRBV28 and J usage is TRBJ2-3; tentative D call: TRBD2 (7 bases). V shed 6 bases and J shed 1 base, with 11 bases lying between them. This CDR3 is built from 14 residues. The germline CDR1 and CDR2 sequences are MDHEN and SYDVKM. CDR3 coding DNA: TGTGCCAGCAGGGAGGGGGGGGGCACAGATACGCAGTATTTT. Protein product: CASREGGGTDTQYF.

The rearrangement uses TRBV5-1 and TRBJ2-1; TRBD2 aligns across 7 bases. This CDR3 has 17 residues. Germline CDR1 reads SGHRS; CDR2 reads YFSETQ. J was trimmed by 4 bases and V by 0 bases; bases with no gene match: 10. The CDR3 DNA follows: TGCGCCAGCAGCTTGGGGCTGGCGGGGAGGGGATACAATGAGCAGTTCTTC. Translating it yields CASSLGLAGRGYNEQFF.

The rearrangement joins TRBV9 to TRBJ2-7; TRBD1 matches at 7 bases. J was trimmed by 3 bases and V by 0 bases; bases with no gene match: 6. Germline V gene sequence: CDR1 SGDLS, CDR2 YYNGEE. This CDR3 is built from 15 residues. CDR3 protein: CASSVGTGVSYEQYF. The CDR3 DNA follows: TGTGCCAGCAGCGTAGGTACAGGGGTCAGCTACGAGCAGTACTTC.

This chain uses TRBV7-9 with TRBJ1-1; a possible D gene is TRBD1 (5 bases). This CDR3 is built from 12 residues. In germline, CDR1 is SEHNR, CDR2 FQNEAQ (reference sequence). Between the trimmed V and J ends, which lost 8 bases and 7 bases, there was a span of 14 bases. The DNA for the CDR3 is TGTGCCAGCTATTCCGGGGGGAGTGAAGCTTTCTTT. Protein: CASYSGGSEAFF.

The chain has TRBV3-1 (or the pseudogene TRBV3-2) and TRBJ2-7, with 8 bases fitting TRBD2. This CDR3 is 13 amino acids long. Trimming removed 4 bases from V and 5 bases from J; junction bases left unmatched: 4. Germline V CDR1 and CDR2: LGHDT, YNNKEL (reference sequence). CDR3 coding DNA: TGTGCCAGCAGCCGACGGACTAGCCACGAGCAGTACTTC. Encoded protein: CASSRRTSHEQYF.

The V call is TRBV3-1 (or the pseudogene TRBV3-2), the J call TRBJ2-3, with D possibly being TRBD1 (5 bases). The CDR3 has 15 residues. Germline CDR1 and CDR2: LGHDT and YNNKEL (reference sequence). V lost 1 base to trimming and J lost 2 bases, with 10 bases between them. The CDR3 nucleotides are TGTGCCAGCAGCCAAGGATGGGGCCACACAGATACGCAGTATTTT. Translated: CASSQGWGHTDTQYF.

The chain uses TRBV18 and TRBJ2-1, with D unclear. The CDR3 loop spans 11 amino acids. CDR1 and CDR2 (germline): KGHSH, LQKENI. V lost 5 bases, J lost 10 bases, and 9 bases lay in between. The CDR3 DNA reads TGTGCCAGCTCAATAGTTGTCGAGCAGTTCTTC. It codes for CASSIVVEQFF.

The V gene is TRBV30, the J gene TRBJ2-5; maybe TRBD2 (5 bases). Trimming left V 2 bases short and J 5 bases short, with 12 bases between. Germline V lookup: CDR1 GTSNPN, CDR2 SVGIG (reference sequence). There are 13 residues in the CDR3. The CDR3 region is CAWSRTSSETQYF. CDR3 DNA sequence: TGTGCCTGGAGTCGTACTAGTTCCGAGACCCAGTACTTC. Looking up the rest from reference TRBV30 and TRBJ2-5 gives the full variable domain: SQTIHQWPATLVQPVGSPLSLECTVEGTSNPNLYWYRQAAGRGLQLLFYSVGIGQISSEVPQNLSASRPQDRQFILSSKKLLLSDSGFYLCAWSRTSSETQYFGPGTRLLVL.